This is a list of T cell receptor beta chains from one sample in a study of blood T cell repertoires in COVID-19. The protocol was immunoSEQ multiplex PCR, while the TCRdb copy is restricted to in-frame clones and leaves out a portion. The sample lists roughly 32,000 clones, about nine tenths occurring once. Input material: peripheral blood. Every receptor here comes from a man between 45 and 60 years old with active or convalescent COVID-19. Each CDR3 is given with its conserved first and last residue.

cdr3_length,v_call,cdr3_aa
13,TRBV5-1,CASSYQHRDEQFF
15,TRBV7-2,CASSLASGPYNEQFF
16,TRBV5-1,CASSLGITGGGSPLHF
17,TRBV14,CASSQDGVTGAFYEQYF
13,TRBV9,CASSSRPQETQYF
15,TRBV24-1,CATSDPTGPNEKLFF
18,TRBV19,CASKGSSGIFAGWETQYF
15,TRBV7-2,CASSLVGDRRYEQYF
17,TRBV19,CASSSAGISSGANVLTF
17,TRBV6-6,CASSRDSSFATNEKLFF
16,TRBV4-3,CASSQGGRKGADTQYF
14,TRBV5-1,CASSPGTIYNEQFF
19,TRBV24-1,CATSDPGQGGSSSYNEQFF
18,TRBV19,CASSTLGKGTINTGELFF
16,TRBV15,CATSRDRSSGRNEQFF
17,TRBV19,CASSISFGGASSYEQYF
16,TRBV9,CASSVEAGYSGNTIYF
18,TRBV4-3,CASSQEEIRLISAGELFF
15,TRBV18,CASSPGASAFNEQFF
17,TRBV6-2/TRBV6-3,CASSFTLSGQRRGEQYF
16,TRBV29-1,CSVEGRREGRYNEQFF
14,TRBV27,CASSLRGPKNEQFF
16,TRBV28,CASSLSREGGSYEQYF
15,TRBV9,CASSVGQGMNSPLHF
15,TRBV7-9,CASSVGQGAREKLFF
17,TRBV28,CASSLYTIGGAKNIQYF
16,TRBV7-2,CASSLDWQGYNSPLHF
13,TRBV28,CASQTSGTGELFF
14,TRBV28,CASRSYRGLEKLFF
16,TRBV29-1,CSVEEGGLTSSYEQYF
13,TRBV28,CASRWRGRDTQYF
14,TRBV5-1,CASSSRSAYNEQFF
11,TRBV5-1,CASSPTYEQYF
12,TRBV12-3/TRBV12-4,CASSFGRYEQYF
20,TRBV10-3,CAISESGQAPTSTGNQPQHF
16,TRBV7-2,CASSGRDRGYGNTIYF
14,TRBV5-1,CASSLGGPNQPQHF
14,TRBV18,CASSPPGQGYEQYF
15,TRBV7-2,CASSLESLAGDTQYF